The 19 T cell receptor beta chains below all came from one sample that was sequenced in a study of cytomegalovirus exposure and HLA in healthy donors. TCRdb's copy holds only in-frame clones and misses some; the assay was immunoSEQ multiplex PCR. This table holds some 130,000 clones, 88% found once. The material sequenced was PBMCs. The receptors come from a man aged 25-45 years in good health and CMV-seronegative.

The chain uses TRBV5-4 and TRBJ1-4; the D is unclear. Germline values: CDR1 SGHNT, CDR2 YYREEE (reference sequence). Between the trimmed V and J ends, which lost 1 base and 7 bases, there was a span of 11 bases. This CDR3 is 14 amino acids long. CDR3 coding DNA: TGTGCCAGCAGCTTGAGCGGATCGGGTGAAAAACTGTTTTTT. As protein: CASSLSGSGEKLFF.

CDR3 DNA: TGTGCCAGCAGCGCAACCGGGACAGGGGTGGCTGGGGCCAACGTCCTGACTTTC. This translates into CASSATGTGVAGANVLTF. This chain joins TRBV7-8 and TRBJ2-6, with 10 bases aligning to TRBD1. The CDR3 has 18 amino acids. Germline V gives CDR1 SGHVS, CDR2 FQNEAQ. V shed 5 bases and J 2 bases; nucleotides not matched to a gene: 9.

The chain combines TRBV5-1 with TRBJ2-3; possibly TRBD2 for D (5 bases). With 4 bases removed from V and 0 bases from J, the gap between germline ends came to 6 bases. Germline-derived CDR1 and CDR2 are SGHRS and YFSETQ. The CDR3 is 13 residues long. In DNA form, the CDR3 reads TGCGCCAGCAGCCGGGGAAGCACAGATACGCAGTATTTT. It codes for CASSRGSTDTQYF.

The CDR3 loop reads CASSLGAGMDTGELFF. CDR3 in DNA: TGCGCCAGCAGCTTGGGGGCAGGGATGGACACCGGGGAGCTGTTTTTT. This chain links TRBV5-1 with TRBJ2-2; perhaps TRBD1 as D (5 bases). This CDR3 contains 16 residues. Germline V CDR1 and CDR2: SGHRS, YFSETQ. V lost 0 bases and J 3 bases, leaving 12 bases between the germline ends.

This rearrangement joins TRBV13 to TRBJ2-1, with D possibly matching TRBD2 (5 bases). Germline CDR1 and CDR2: PRHDT and FYEKMQ (reference sequence). The germline V and J ends were trimmed by 3 bases and 4 bases, with 10 bases remaining between them. This CDR3 comprises 14 residues. The CDR3 DNA follows: TGTGCCAGCAGCTTGGGCTCGGGATACAATGAGCAGTTCTTC. It codes for CASSLGSGYNEQFF.

The chain recombines TRBV7-2 with TRBJ2-1, with D possibly being TRBD2 (5 bases). There are 17 residues in the CDR3. The ends were cut back, 7 bases at V and 4 bases at J, with 23 bases in the middle. Germline values: CDR1 SGHTA, CDR2 FQGNSA. CDR3 sequence (DNA): TGTGCCAGCACCCCTCGTTGGACTTTTCTTCATTACAATGAGCAGTTCTTC. This codes for CASTPRWTFLHYNEQFF.

V gene TRBV6-6 combines with J gene TRBJ1-2, with a weak D call TRBD1 (6 bases). V was shortened by 7 bases and J by 3 bases, with 12 bases between the two germline ends. Per germline, CDR1 MNHNY and CDR2 SVGAGI (reference sequence). The CDR3 contains 13 residues. The CDR3 coding sequence is TGTGCCAGCAACCGAGGGGGGGACTATGGCTACACCTTC. Translated: CASNRGGDYGYTF.

The chain is built from TRBV5-4 and TRBJ2-3; 8 bases line up with TRBD2. Germline V gives CDR1 SGHNT, CDR2 YYREEE (reference sequence). V lost 4 bases and J lost 0; bases outside the gene matches: 7. The CDR3 is 16 residues long. The CDR3 DNA is TGTGCCAGCAGCCCCCGTAGCGGGGCAAGCACAGATACGCAGTATTTT. Its translation: CASSPRSGASTDTQYF.

This sequence joins TRBV5-4 and TRBJ2-7, with D possibly matching TRBD2 (6 bases). The CDR3 runs 14 residues. Trimming removed 1 base from V and 4 bases from J, with 12 bases in between. Per germline, CDR1 SGHNT and CDR2 YYREEE (reference sequence). The CDR3 nucleotides read TGTGCCAGCAGCTTGTCGGGACTTGTATACGAGCAGTACTTC. It translates to CASSLSGLVYEQYF.

The chain employs TRBV6-5 and TRBJ2-5; TRBD1 matches at 8 bases. Germline values: CDR1 MNHEY, CDR2 SVGAGI. Trimming removed 4 bases from V and 5 bases from J; junction bases left unmatched: 12. The CDR3 spans 16 residues. CDR3 protein: CASSSWTGKERETQYF. DNA for the CDR3: TGTGCCAGCAGTTCTTGGACAGGGAAGGAACGGGAGACCCAGTACTTC.

The chain carries TRBV6-5 and TRBJ2-7, with a weak D call TRBD2 (5 bases). The CDR3 runs to 15 residues. Germline lookup yields CDR1 MNHEY and CDR2 SVGAGI. V was shortened by 0 bases and J by 0 bases, with 9 bases between the two germline ends. The CDR3, as DNA: TGTGCCAGCAGTTACTCAGGGAGTCCCTCCTACGAGCAGTACTTC. It yields the protein CASSYSGSPSYEQYF.

The genes are TRBV6-1 and TRBJ1-2, with TRBD1 identical over 8 bases. This CDR3 contains 15 residues. The germline V gene encodes CDR1 MNHNS and CDR2 SASEGT. Trimming at V came to 3 bases and at J to 8 bases, leaving 11 bases not matched to a gene. The CDR3 here is CASSDPDRGLRGYTF. CDR3 coding DNA: TGTGCCAGCAGTGACCCCGACAGGGGACTAAGGGGCTACACCTTC.

The V gene is TRBV5-1, the J gene TRBJ2-7; D is perhaps TRBD2 (5 bases). CDR1 is SGHRS, CDR2 YFSETQ, per germline. Between the trimmed V and J ends, which lost 4 bases and 5 bases, there was a span of 10 bases. The CDR3 has 12 residues. The CDR3 nucleotides are TGCGCCAGCAGCCTCTGGGGAGACGAGCAGTACTTC. It encodes CASSLWGDEQYF.

The rearrangement joins TRBV11-2 to TRBJ2-3, with TRBD2 as a possible D gene (6 bases). The CDR3 sequence is 16 residues long. Germline loops: CDR1 SGHAT, CDR2 FQNNGV. The V gene lost 1 base and the J gene lost 1 base, with 12 bases spanning the gap. CDR3 protein: CASSLGGASGTDTQYF. CDR3 in DNA: TGTGCCAGCAGCTTAGGGGGCGCTAGCGGCACAGATACGCAGTATTTT.

The V gene is TRBV5-1, the J gene TRBJ2-3; D remains unclear. This CDR3 has 16 residues. Per the germline V gene, CDR1 is SGHRS and CDR2 is YFSETQ. V was cut by 0 bases and J by 7 bases, with 18 bases left in between. The CDR3 is CASSLVTPTSINTQYF. The CDR3 DNA is TGCGCCAGCAGCTTGGTCACACCCACATCCATAAATACGCAGTATTTT.

This clone was seen only a few times. The CDR3 region has the DNA TGCGCCAGCAGCCATCGACAGGCCCAATACGAGCAGTACTTC. Translated: CASSHRQAQYEQYF. This rearrangement joins TRBV4-1 to TRBJ2-7; D might be TRBD1 (6 bases). Germline CDR1 and CDR2: MGHRA and YSYEKL. V was trimmed by 3 bases and J by 4 bases, leaving 13 bases between them. CDR3 length: 14 residues.

V gene TRBV2 combines with J gene TRBJ2-7; 9 bases match TRBD1. Trimming took 6 bases from V and 2 from J; bases not matched to a gene: 5. Germline CDR1 is SNHLY and CDR2 is FYNNEI. The CDR3 sequence is 14 residues long. CDR3 loop: CASRGGQGTYEQYF. The CDR3 DNA reads TGTGCCAGCAGAGGAGGACAGGGGACCTACGAGCAGTACTTC.

The CDR3 loop is CASSRTGFEEKLFF. The CDR3 DNA reads TGTGCCAGCAGTCGGACAGGGTTTGAGGAAAAACTGTTTTTT. The V and J genes are TRBV28 and TRBJ1-4, with 8 bases fitting TRBD1. J was trimmed by 8 bases and V by 5 bases; bases with no gene match: 7. The CDR3 is 14 residues long. Germline CDR1 reads MDHEN; CDR2 reads SYDVKM.

The CDR3 nucleotides are TGTGCCTGGACTAGCGCCCGAACCGGGGAGCTGTTTTTT. Its protein product is CAWTSARTGELFF. The chain carries TRBV30 and TRBJ2-2; D perhaps matches TRBD2 (6 bases). This CDR3 has 13 amino acids. Per the germline V gene, CDR1 is GTSNPN and CDR2 is SVGIG (reference sequence). Trimming pared 4 bases from V and 5 bases from J, leaving 11 bases between.